These 14 T cell receptor beta chains came from one sample sequenced in a study of CD4+ T cells in melanoma. Sequencing was performed with immunoSEQ multiplex PCR; in TCRdb, only in-frame clones are kept and a portion is missing. In the table there are around 100,000 clones, about 92% of which are singletons. Sequencing was performed on peripheral blood. These TCRs come from a human donor with melanoma.

This rearrangement joins TRBV6-5 to TRBJ2-7, with TRBD2 matching 10 bases. The CDR3 has 15 amino acids. Trimming removed 0 bases from V and 4 bases from J; junction bases left unmatched: 3. Germline assignment: CDR1 MNHEY and CDR2 SVGAGI. The CDR3 region has the DNA TGTGCCAGCAGTTACTCTAGCGGGAGGACTTACGAGCAGTACTTC. Translating gives CASSYSSGRTYEQYF.

The V gene is TRBV21-1, the J gene TRBJ2-2; TRBD2 is the table's D call and was not checked against the DNA. TRBV21-1 represents a pseudogene. This CDR3 is built from 17 residues. CDR3 DNA sequence: TGTGCCAGCACCAAGGAGCTAGCGGGAGAGGTGGCCGGGGAGCTGTTTTTT. It encodes CASTKELAGEVAGELFF.

The CDR3 nucleotides read TGTGCCAGCAGCCTACAGGGGGCTCGTTATGGCTACACCTTC. Translated: CASSLQGARYGYTF. The chain carries TRBV2 and TRBJ1-2; 9 nucleotides match TRBD1. V lost 6 bases to trimming and J lost 5 bases; unmatched junction nucleotides: 7. Germline V gives CDR1 SNHLY, CDR2 FYNNEI. CDR3 length: 14 amino acids.

The CDR3 region is CASSLAQGLAGHEQYF. The DNA of the CDR3 is TGTGCCAGCAGCTTAGCGCAGGGACTAGCGGGTCACGAGCAGTACTTC. The chain couples TRBV7-2 to TRBJ2-7, with 12 bases lining up with TRBD2. Germline V CDR1 and CDR2: SGHTA, FQGNSA. Trimming took 0 bases from V and 5 from J; bases not matched to a gene: 5. This CDR3 spans 16 amino acids.

The gene calls are TRBV7-8 and TRBJ2-3, with 8 bases identical to TRBD2. There are 15 residues in the CDR3. V shed 5 bases and J 1 base; nucleotides not matched to a gene: 5. In germline, CDR1 is SGHVS, CDR2 FQNEAQ. CDR3 coding DNA: TGTGCCAGCAGCAGAGCAGCGGGGGGCACAGATACGCAGTATTTT. This codes for CASSRAAGGTDTQYF.

The rearrangement links TRBV6-6 to TRBJ1-3; no firm D call. V lost 6 bases and J lost 6, with 12 bases in between. The CDR3 covers 13 residues. Germline V lookup: CDR1 MNHNY, CDR2 SVGAGI (reference sequence). CDR3 bases: TGTGCCAGCAGGACACCCCATCTAAACACCATATATTTT. The encoded protein is CASRTPHLNTIYF.

The chain combines TRBV5-4 with TRBJ2-7, with 7 bases fitting TRBD2. Germline-derived CDR1 and CDR2 are SGHNT and YYREEE (reference sequence). The CDR3 consists of 15 residues. The V gene end was trimmed by 4 bases and the J gene end by 0 bases; junction bases not matched to a gene: 7. The CDR3 sequence: CASSLLASSSYEQYF. The CDR3 region has the DNA TGTGCCAGCAGCCTACTAGCGTCTAGCTCCTACGAGCAGTACTTC.

This chain uses TRBV4-1 with TRBJ2-7, with 8 bases fitting TRBD2. V dropped 1 base and J dropped 6; count of bases not matched to a gene: 11. The CDR3 contains 16 residues. Germline CDR1 MGHRA, CDR2 YSYEKL. Here the CDR3 DNA reads TGCGCCAGCAGCCAAGTGGTCACAGCGGGGGTAAGCGAGCAGTACTTC. Protein product: CASSQVVTAGVSEQYF.

The chain recombines TRBV5-1 with TRBJ2-1; D is perhaps TRBD2 (5 bases). Germline V gives CDR1 SGHRS, CDR2 YFSETQ. Trimming shortened V by 1 base and J by 7 bases, and 12 bases separated the two germline ends. The length of the CDR3 is 14 residues. The CDR3 here is CASSLPSRMNEQFF. In nucleotides, the CDR3 is TGCGCCAGCAGCTTGCCTAGCAGGATGAATGAGCAGTTCTTC.

This clone appeared once. The chain combines TRBV14 with TRBJ2-5, with 7 nucleotides matching TRBD1. CDR3 length: 18 amino acids. Germline assignment: CDR1 SGHDN and CDR2 FVKESK. V dropped 3 bases and J dropped 3; count of bases not matched to a gene: 16. The CDR3 protein is CASSHHRGKRLEEETQYF. The CDR3 nucleotides read TGTGCCAGCAGCCACCACAGGGGAAAACGACTCGAGGAAGAGACCCAGTACTTC.

The chain links TRBV11-2 to TRBJ2-7; tentatively, D is TRBD2 (5 bases). Trimming took 3 bases from V and 4 from J, leaving 7 bases between them. Germline CDR1 and CDR2: SGHAT and FQNNGV. The CDR3 runs 12 residues. CDR3 loop: CASSFEGYEQYF. The CDR3 bases are TGTGCCAGCAGCTTTGAGGGTTACGAGCAGTACTTC.

V and J are TRBV4-3 and TRBJ1-2, with D tentatively TRBD1 (5 bases). The CDR3 spans 14 residues. Per the germline V gene, CDR1 is LGHNA and CDR2 is YSLEER. Trimming shortened V by 2 bases and J by 5 bases, and 12 bases separated the two germline ends. CDR3 residues: CASSQMGVNYGYTF. The CDR3 DNA is TGCGCCAGCAGCCAAATGGGGGTGAATTATGGCTACACCTTC.

V is TRBV27 and J is TRBJ2-1, with 10 bases lining up with TRBD2. Germline V CDR1 and CDR2: MNHEY, SMNVEV (reference sequence). The V gene end was trimmed by 5 bases and the J gene end by 6 bases; junction bases not matched to a gene: 7. The CDR3 sequence is 15 residues long. The CDR3 loop reads CASSPSGRAVNEQFF. CDR3 nucleotide sequence: TGTGCCAGCAGTCCCAGCGGGAGGGCCGTCAATGAGCAGTTCTTC.

The gene calls are TRBV19 and TRBJ2-3; D call uncertain. CDR3 length: 12 residues. Germline V gene lookup returns CDR1 LNHDA and CDR2 SQIVND (reference sequence). The V end lost 4 bases, the J end lost 5 bases, and 7 bases lay between the germline ends. The CDR3 loop reads CASSTLGDTQYF. CDR3 DNA sequence: TGTGCCAGTAGTACCCTAGGAGATACGCAGTATTTT. The variable domain in full, completed from reference TRBV19 and TRBJ2-3, reads DGGITQSPKYLFRKEGQNVTLSCEQNLNHDAMYWYRQDPGQGLRLIYYSQIVNDFQKGDIAEGYSVSREKKESFPLTVTSAQKNPTAFYLCASSTLGDTQYFGPGTRLTVL.